The sequence of this T cell receptor beta chain was determined in a study of PD-L1 blockade in urothelial cancer. Time point defined: pretreatment peripheral blood. Sequencing was performed with immunoSEQ multiplex PCR; in TCRdb, only in-frame clones are kept and a portion is missing. Found here are 40,000 to 55,000 clones, 70% to 90% of them singletons; the top ten hold about 25%. V was pared by 1 base and J by 0 bases, with 9 bases between. The CDR3 consists of 16 residues. The germline gives CDR1 SGHVS, CDR2 FNYEAQ. In the case of this clone: Its matching antigen is unknown.

Findings and limits, study-wide: Stronger expansion of tumor-associated clones in blood at 3 weeks distinguished durable-benefit patients.

The sequencing used PBMCs, collected around atezolizumab (anti-PD-L1) treatment. The rearrangement uses TRBV7-6 and TRBJ2-2; D is perhaps TRBD1 (5 bases). The origin of this receptor is a donor at least 40 years old with urothelial cancer. The CDR3 sequence is CASSLGQGANTGELFF. CDR3 bases: TGTGCCAGCAGCTTAGGGCAGGGCGCGAACACCGGGGAGCTGTTTTTT.